These 11 T cell receptor beta chains came from one sample sequenced in a study of CXCR3-negative and CXCR3-positive naive CD8 T cells. Through 5' RACE with UMI labels, the TRB cDNA libraries were prepared. TCRdb re-called the 5' RACE reads; every CDR3 protein appears as one record, without DNA. The repertoire shows about 130,000 distinct CDR3 sequences; the top ten hold 0.29%. Sequencing input: naive CXCR3- CD8+ T cells from blood. As to subset: CD45RO-CCR7+CD27+CD95- naive CD8+ T cells lacking CXCR3 (TNR3-). Receptor source: a human donor in good health. Some clones in this sample may be carry-over from other donors' samples.

The chain is built from TRBV7-9 and TRBJ1-2; TCRdb returns TRBD1, unconfirmable since there is no DNA. Germline-derived CDR1 and CDR2 are SEHNR and FQNEAQ (reference sequence). This CDR3 spans 15 amino acids. CDR3 amino acids: CASSLVPDREYGYTF.

The chain couples TRBV14 to TRBJ1-1; TCRdb lists TRBD1, though no DNA is available to test this call. This CDR3 is built from 15 residues. Germline V CDR1 and CDR2: SGHDN, FVKESK. CDR3 loop: CASSQVGQPNTEAFF.

The rearrangement joins TRBV15 to TRBJ1-2. The CDR3 totals 18 residues. The V gene's germline CDR1 is LNHNV and CDR2 YYDKDF (reference sequence). This chain's CDR3 is CATSERGPTEYNNYGYTF. The full variable domain, its missing parts supplied by reference TRBV15 and TRBJ1-2, is DAMVIQNPRYQVTQFGKPVTLSCSQTLNHNVMYWYQQKSSQAPKLLFHYYDKDFNNEADTPDNFQSRRPNTSFCFLDIRSPGLGDTAMYLCATSERGPTEYNNYGYTFGSGTRLTVV.

The chain has TRBV27 and TRBJ1-5. The CDR3 runs 14 residues. Germline loops: CDR1 MNHEY, CDR2 SMNVEV (reference sequence). This CDR3 reads CASSRRGGGQPQHF.

The chain has TRBV12-3 or TRBV12-4 and TRBJ1-2. The CDR3 is 13 amino acids. CDR3: CASSFGGGYGYTF.

The chain has TRBV7-2 and TRBJ2-3. Germline V gives CDR1 SGHTA, CDR2 FQGNSA. The CDR3 is made up of 16 amino acids. The CDR3 reads CASSPGTSASTDTQYF.

V and J are TRBV4-3 and TRBJ2-1; TCRdb returns TRBD1, unconfirmable since there is no DNA. The CDR3 sequence is 15 residues long. CDR1 is LGHNA and CDR2 is YSLEER in the germline V gene. CDR3 residues: CASSPGQGLWHEQFF.

The chain employs TRBV15 and TRBJ2-3. Germline CDR1 reads LNHNV; CDR2 reads YYDKDF (reference sequence). The length of the CDR3 is 16 residues. CDR3 residues: CATSRGPDRGTDTQYF.

V is TRBV29-1 and J is TRBJ2-5; TCRdb's D call of TRBD1 is untestable without DNA. The CDR3 sequence is 14 residues long. The germline gives CDR1 SQVTM, CDR2 ANQGSEA. CDR3 loop: CSAWGALYQETQYF. Looking up the rest from reference TRBV29-1 and TRBJ2-5 gives the full variable domain: SAVISQKPSRDICQRGTSLTIQCQVDSQVTMMFWYRQQPGQSLTLIATANQGSEATYESGFVIDKFPISRPNLTFSTLTVSNMSPEDSSIYLCSAWGALYQETQYFGPGTRLLVL.

The chain combines TRBV4-3 with TRBJ1-4. This CDR3 region has 17 residues. Germline-derived CDR1 and CDR2 are LGHNA and YSLEER. CDR3 amino acids: CASSQDVGIATNEKLFF.

V and J are TRBV12-3 or TRBV12-4 and TRBJ2-7; TCRdb lists TRBD2, though no DNA is available to test this call. CDR3 length: 14 residues. CDR3 loop: CASSFGLTPYEQYF.